These T cell receptor beta chains were read from a single sample in a study of blood T cell repertoires in COVID-19. Measured with immunoSEQ multiplex PCR; TCRdb has only the in-frame clones, and not every one. Here the sample spans 150,000 to 200,000 clones, 80% to 90% being singletons. Sequences were obtained from peripheral blood. The source of these receptors is a man in his 60s with acute or convalescent COVID-19. CDR3s leave out the opening cysteine and the closing phenylalanine or tryptophan.

v_call	j_call	cdr3_aa
TRBV4-3	TRBJ1-3	ASSQEIQGFASGNTIY
TRBV19	TRBJ1-6	ASGDRGHSPLH
TRBV10-3	TRBJ2-1	AISESSLATYNEQF
TRBV5-5	TRBJ2-5	ASSFGIPETQY
TRBV27	TRBJ2-2	ASSLMSGGMAGELF
TRBV10-3	TRBJ2-1	AISRGLAGTNEQF
TRBV7-2	TRBJ1-1	ASSFAGTGVLVAF
TRBV21-1	TRBJ2-1	ASSNPVSSYNEQF
TRBV7-9	TRBJ1-2	ASRSTGGVGYT
TRBV19	TRBJ2-1	ASSTSGSGSNEQF
TRBV18	TRBJ2-7	ASSPYSGAYEQY
TRBV2	TRBJ2-1	ASSEDIYNEQF
TRBV9	TRBJ2-3	ASSVTSGASDTQY
TRBV19	TRBJ1-1	ASSIGRGWTEAF
TRBV27	TRBJ2-1	ASSLGRARQF
TRBV16	TRBJ1-1	ASSSPFRGRAEAF
TRBV7-9	TRBJ1-1	ASSFFSDRGTEAF
TRBV14	TRBJ2-3	ASSQSGGSTDTQY
TRBV7-8	TRBJ2-7	ASSATSGRQGYEQY
TRBV7-9	TRBJ1-4	ASSPEGATNEKLF
TRBV9	TRBJ2-5	ASSVGSGREETQY
TRBV3-1/TRBV3-2	TRBJ1-3	ASSQSERLGNTIY
TRBV4-3	TRBJ2-1	ASSQGWGERYNEQF
TRBV6-6	TRBJ1-4	ASSVPTGGGEKLF
TRBV7-2	TRBJ2-7	ASSLDLGQGREQY
TRBV12-1	TRBJ2-1	ATSPQRENGDEQF
TRBV27	TRBJ2-7	ASSLGWASGSALHEQY
TRBV19	TRBJ1-6	ASSVASVFTNSPLH
TRBV5-5	TRBJ1-4	ASSTRQDNEKLF
TRBV28	TRBJ2-5	ASSPQVTGRETQY
TRBV10-3	TRBJ2-7	AISELRLQESSYEQY
TRBV6-5	TRBJ1-4	ASVRDSGEKLF
TRBV24-1	TRBJ2-3	ATESSTDTQY
TRBV4-2	TRBJ1-4	ASSLSGYDEKLF
TRBV6-6	TRBJ2-5	ASSYKSGGATETQY
TRBV18	TRBJ2-3	ASSPTTGGTDTQY
TRBV28	TRBJ2-3	ASSSPSGRDTQY
TRBV28	TRBJ1-2	ASSLPDRVAGGYT
TRBV27	TRBJ1-6	ASSSDSLNSPLH
TRBV2	TRBJ2-6	ASSGTGANVLT
TRBV4-1	TRBJ2-7	ASSQTSGYSYEQY
TRBV7-2	TRBJ1-1	ASSLGWGGRTEAF
TRBV10-3	TRBJ2-7	ASTGHPLEQY
TRBV30	TRBJ2-3	AWSWRATDTQY